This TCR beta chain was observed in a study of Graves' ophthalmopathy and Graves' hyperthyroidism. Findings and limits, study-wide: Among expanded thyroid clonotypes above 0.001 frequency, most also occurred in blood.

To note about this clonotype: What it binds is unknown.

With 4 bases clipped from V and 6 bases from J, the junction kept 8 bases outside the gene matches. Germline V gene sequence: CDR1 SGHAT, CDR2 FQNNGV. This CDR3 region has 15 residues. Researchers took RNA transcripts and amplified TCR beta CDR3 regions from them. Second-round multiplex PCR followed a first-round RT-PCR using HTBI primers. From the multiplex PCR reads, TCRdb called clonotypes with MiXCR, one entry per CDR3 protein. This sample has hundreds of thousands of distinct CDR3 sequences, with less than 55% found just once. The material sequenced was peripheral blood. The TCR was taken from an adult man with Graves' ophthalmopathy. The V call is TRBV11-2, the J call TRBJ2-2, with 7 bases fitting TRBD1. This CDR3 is CASSSPGGRAGELFF. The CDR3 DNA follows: TGTGCCAGCAGCTCACCAGGGGGTAGGGCCGGGGAGCTGTTTTTT.